Listed here are 23 T cell receptor beta chains from one sample, sequenced in a study of T-cell memory formation after mild COVID-19. Each CDR3 protein gets one entry after TCRdb re-called the 5' RACE reads with MiXCR. This sample has roughly 280,000 distinct CDR3 sequences, with over 7% found just once. Material for sequencing was PBMCs or a T cell subset sorted from them (not recorded which). These receptors were taken from a man between 18 and 29 years old who had mild COVID-19 (a few samples of this study predate the infection). Cell type and time point are not known.

The chain recombines TRBV9 with TRBJ2-1; D is ambiguous. V lost 3 bases to trimming and J lost 0 bases, with 13 bases between them. The germline CDR1 and CDR2 sequences are SGDLS and YYNGEE. CDR3 length: 16 amino acids. The DNA of the CDR3 is TGTGCCAGCAGCGAGGCGGACGGACGCTCCTACAATGAGCAGTTCTTC. It is translated as CASSEADGRSYNEQFF.

The genes are TRBV7-2 and TRBJ1-5; D unclear. With 1 base removed from V and 4 bases from J, the gap between germline ends came to 11 bases. Germline V gene data show CDR1 as SGHTA and CDR2 as FQGNSA. The CDR3 length is 15 residues. The CDR3 DNA is TGTGCCAGCAGCTTAGTAGGAGGTCAGAATCAGCCCCAGCATTTT. Amino acids: CASSLVGGQNQPQHF.

This clonotype occurred a few times. The chain has TRBV7-2 and TRBJ2-5; D may be TRBD2 (5 bases). The V end was cut by 7 bases, the J end by 3 bases, with 15 bases between. CDR1 and CDR2 (germline): SGHTA, FQGNSA. The length of the CDR3 is 14 residues. Written as DNA, the CDR3 is TGTGCCAGCACCATCTGGAGGCGGGAAGAGACCCAGTACTTC. Translated: CASTIWRREETQYF.

Of note for this clonotype: A read error is possible here, since a much larger clone lies one base away. This rearrangement joins TRBV4-1 to TRBJ2-1; D unclear. The CDR3 extends over 13 amino acids. Germline V gene sequence: CDR1 MGHRA, CDR2 YSYEKL. V shed 1 base and J shed 5 bases, with 6 bases lying between them. The CDR3 protein is CASSQGGDNEQFF. The CDR3 nucleotides are TGCGCCAGCAGCCAAGGTGGGGACAATGAGCAGTTCTTC.

In this sample, this clonotype turned up a few times. Here the CDR3 reads CASSSANSGNTIYF. CDR3 DNA sequence: TGTGCCAGCAGTTCCGCGAACAGTGGAAACACCATATATTTT. This rearrangement joins TRBV6-6 to TRBJ1-3; no reliable D call. Per germline, CDR1 MNHNY and CDR2 SVGAGI (reference sequence). The CDR3 consists of 14 residues. Between the trimmed V and J ends, which lost 4 bases and 3 bases, there was a span of 10 bases.

This clonotype was seen more than once but under ten times. The chain employs TRBV5-6 and TRBJ2-2; D is perhaps TRBD2 (5 bases). Germline-derived CDR1 and CDR2 are SGHDT and YYEEEE. This CDR3 contains 17 residues. The V end lost 4 bases, the J end lost 4 bases, and 20 bases lay between the germline ends. CDR3 DNA sequence: TGTGCCAGCAGCCTAACCCTGCGGACTGCAGGCACCGGGGAGCTGTTTTTT. Translation: CASSLTLRTAGTGELFF.

The J gene is TRBJ1-2, the V gene TRBV5-1; 10 positions match TRBD1. V shed 4 bases and J 8 bases; nucleotides not matched to a gene: 11. Per the germline V gene, CDR1 is SGHRS and CDR2 is YFSETQ. The length of the CDR3 is 15 residues. CDR3 bases: TGCGCCAGCAGCCCCCCCGGGGGACAGGGGTACGGCTACACCTTC. Protein: CASSPPGGQGYGYTF.

Ten or more counts support this clonotype. This chain uses TRBV6-5 with TRBJ1-2; 8 bases match TRBD1. V lost 6 bases to trimming and J lost 0 bases; unmatched junction nucleotides: 6. The CDR3 loop spans 15 amino acids. Germline CDR1 is MNHEY and CDR2 is SVGAGI. For the CDR3, the DNA is TGTGCCAGCAGCCGTTGGACAGGGCCTAACTATGGCTACACCTTC. This sequence encodes CASSRWTGPNYGYTF.

The V call is TRBV5-6, the J call TRBJ1-2; D unclear. The CDR3 is 10 residues long. Germline V lookup: CDR1 SGHDT, CDR2 YYEEEE. V lost 4 bases, J lost 8 bases, and 6 bases lay in between. The CDR3 spells CASSEEGYTF. CDR3 DNA sequence: TGTGCCAGCAGCGAGGAAGGCTACACCTTC.

This clonotype was picked up a small number of times. The V call is TRBV30, the J call TRBJ1-2; a weak D match, TRBD1 (6 bases). The germline V gene has CDR1 GTSNPN and CDR2 SVGIG (reference sequence). The CDR3 is 12 amino acids. Trimming removed 3 bases from V and 8 bases from J, with 13 bases in between. The CDR3 spells CAWSRQVNGYTF. In nucleotides, the CDR3 is TGTGCCTGGAGCAGACAGGTCAACGGCTACACCTTC.

A few counts support this clonotype. V and J are TRBV4-1 and TRBJ2-3; TRBD1 is a possible D gene (5 bases). There are 12 residues in the CDR3. Germline CDR1 and CDR2: MGHRA and YSYEKL. Trimming shortened V by 1 base and J by 11 bases, and 10 bases separated the two germline ends. The CDR3 region has the DNA TGCGCCAGCAGCCAAGCAGGGCTAGGGCAGTATTTT. It specifies CASSQAGLGQYF.

This clonotype appeared a few times. This sequence joins TRBV12-5 and TRBJ2-1; possibly TRBD2 for D (5 bases). CDR1 and CDR2 from the germline V gene are LGHNT and FRNRAP. The CDR3 consists of 14 residues. The V and J ends lost 6 bases and 2 bases respectively, with 11 bases between them. The CDR3 region is CASGRGLAYNEQFF. The CDR3 nucleotides read TGTGCTAGTGGCCGAGGGCTAGCCTACAATGAGCAGTTCTTC.

The chain uses TRBV27 and TRBJ2-7, with unresolved D. Trimming took off 10 bases at V and 0 bases at J, with 7 bases between the two ends. Germline V CDR1 and CDR2: MNHEY, SMNVEV (reference sequence). The CDR3 has 11 residues. The CDR3 region is CAIHGSYEQYV. The CDR3 DNA follows: TGTGCCATCCACGGCTCCTACGAGCAGTACGTC.

The chain couples TRBV7-7 to TRBJ2-7; 10 nucleotides agree with TRBD1. The CDR3 has 16 residues. CDR1 and CDR2 from the germline V gene are SSHAT and FNYEAQ (reference sequence). The CDR3 DNA sequence: TGTGCTAGCAGGCCCTCGGACAGGGGGTGTGAATACGAGCAGTACGTC. Its translation is CASRPSDRGCEYEQYV.

This clonotype occurred a few times. This chain links TRBV9 with TRBJ1-1; D gene unclear. The V end was cut by 6 bases, the J end by 0 bases, with 9 bases between. Per the germline V gene, CDR1 is SGDLS and CDR2 is YYNGEE. The CDR3 length is 13 residues. CDR3 DNA sequence: TGTGCCAGCACGGGTCACTTGAACACTGAAGCTTTCTTT. Translating gives CASTGHLNTEAFF.

This clonotype has at least ten counts. J is TRBJ1-6 and V is TRBV12-3 or TRBV12-4; the D gene is possibly TRBD1 (5 bases). The CDR3 consists of 15 residues. Trimming removed 7 bases at V and 6 bases at J, with 16 bases between. The CDR3 reads CASKRREVFNSPLHF. The CDR3 bases are TGTGCCAGCAAACGCAGGGAAGTGTTTAATTCACCCCTCCACTTT.

This clonotype was picked up a small number of times. This chain joins TRBV20-1 and TRBJ2-3; 12 nucleotides line up with TRBD1. The CDR3 runs 17 residues. From germline, CDR1 is DFQATT and CDR2 SNEGSKA (reference sequence). Unmatched junction bases numbered 14, after V lost 5 bases and J lost 5 bases. The CDR3 region has the DNA TGCAGTGCTGCAGGTCTCGGGACAGGGGGCCGGAGAGATACGCAGTATTTT. Amino acid sequence: CSAAGLGTGGRRDTQYF.

This clonotype was detected only a few times. The chain links TRBV5-1 to TRBJ2-1; 7 nucleotides agree with TRBD1. This CDR3 is built from 15 residues. Germline values: CDR1 SGHRS, CDR2 YFSETQ. Losses at the gene ends were 5 bases for V and 8 bases for J; bases not matched to a gene: 13. CDR3 loop: CASSSRQGTVHEQFF. The CDR3 DNA reads as TGCGCCAGCAGTTCCCGACAGGGTACAGTCCATGAGCAGTTCTTC.

There are many counts of this clonotype. The rearrangement joins TRBV20-1 to TRBJ2-1; D might be TRBD1 (6 bases). The CDR3 has 16 residues. Per the germline V gene, CDR1 is DFQATT and CDR2 is SNEGSKA (reference sequence). V lost 0 bases, J lost 3 bases, and 15 bases lay in between. The CDR3: CSARDGTGHNYNEQFF. The CDR3 nucleotides read TGCAGTGCTAGAGATGGTACGGGACATAACTACAATGAGCAGTTCTTC.

This chain links TRBV7-9 with TRBJ2-2; 10 nucleotides align to TRBD1. The germline V gene encodes CDR1 SEHNR and CDR2 FQNEAQ (reference sequence). V shed 4 bases and J 7 bases; nucleotides not matched to a gene: 9. The CDR3 consists of 16 residues. CDR3 DNA: TGTGCCAGCAGCTATGGCGGGACAGGGGATGTCGGGGAGCTGTTTTTT. It codes for CASSYGGTGDVGELFF.

This sequence joins TRBV6-5 and TRBJ1-2; D is unresolved. The CDR3 has 13 amino acids. V gave up 0 bases and J gave up 8 bases, with 10 bases separating them. The germline V gene encodes CDR1 MNHEY and CDR2 SVGAGI. CDR3 residues: CASSYSGGKGYTF. In DNA form, the CDR3 reads TGTGCCAGCAGTTACTCGGGAGGGAAAGGCTACACCTTC.

This clonotype was recorded at least ten times. This sequence joins TRBV11-2 and TRBJ2-5, with 7 bases aligning to TRBD1. After removal of 5 bases from V and 1 base from J, the junction contained 4 bases not matched to a gene. The germline V gene has CDR1 SGHAT and CDR2 FQNNGV. The CDR3 sequence is 14 residues long. CDR3 loop: CASSPGGTQETQYF. The DNA of the CDR3 is TGTGCCAGCAGCCCAGGGGGTACCCAAGAGACCCAGTACTTC.

This sequence joins TRBV12-3 or TRBV12-4 and TRBJ1-5; TRBD1 matches at 8 bases. Unmatched junction bases numbered 8, after V lost 7 bases and J lost 9 bases. The CDR3 runs to 13 residues. CDR3: CASIIQGVGPQHF. In nucleotides, the CDR3 is TGTGCCAGCATTATACAGGGGGTCGGGCCCCAGCATTTT.